These 26 T cell receptor beta chains share one sample of origin, sequenced in a study of neurological immune-mediated disorders. TCRdb recomputed calls from the 5' RACE reads with MiXCR, one row per CDR3 protein. Among 14,000 or so distinct CDR3 sequences, under 8% were seen once, and the ten largest hold about 24%. Sequenced input: CD8+ T cells from blood. Receptors were obtained from a woman in her thirties or forties in good health.

This clonotype has at least ten counts. V and J are TRBV25-1 and TRBJ2-7; D is unclear. This CDR3 spans 10 amino acids. Germline V gene sequence: CDR1 MGHDK, CDR2 SYGVNS. V was pared by 4 bases and J by 7 bases, with 5 bases between. In nucleotides, the CDR3 is TGTGCCAGCAGTGGGGCTGAGCAGTACTTC. Translated, it gives CASSGAEQYF.

The chain uses TRBV5-1 and TRBJ2-2; TRBD1 matches 7 bases. Germline CDR1 and CDR2: SGHRS and YFSETQ. V gave up 4 bases and J gave up 3 bases; unmatched junction bases: 6. The CDR3 totals 15 residues. The CDR3 DNA is TGCGCCAGCAGCGGCGGACAGGCCTACACCGGGGAGCTGTTTTTT. Translated, it gives CASSGGQAYTGELFF.

This clonotype occurred many times. V is TRBV12-3 or TRBV12-4 and J is TRBJ2-2, with D unclear. Trimming stripped 4 bases from V and 6 bases from J, with 3 bases between. The CDR3 consists of 11 residues. This CDR3 is CASSSPGELFF. The DNA of the CDR3 is TGTGCCAGCAGTTCACCCGGGGAGCTGTTTTTT.

This clonotype was found many times. This chain joins TRBV14 and TRBJ2-2, with no clear D. This CDR3 comprises 15 residues. Germline-derived CDR1 and CDR2 are SGHDN and FVKESK. V gave up 4 bases and J gave up 7 bases, with 16 bases separating them. The CDR3 here is CASSRGRMGIGELFF. The CDR3 nucleotides are TGTGCCAGCAGCCGAGGAAGGATGGGGATCGGGGAGCTGTTTTTT.

By its share, this clonotype is medium-sized (0.01 to 0.1%). The chain joins TRBV5-5 to TRBJ2-1, with 11 bases matching TRBD2. The CDR3 has 15 residues. V dropped 7 bases and J dropped 9; count of bases not matched to a gene: 12. Germline V gene lookup returns CDR1 SGHKS and CDR2 YYEKEE (reference sequence). The CDR3, as DNA: TGTGCCAGCTATTCGACTAGCGGGATGTACGCTGAGCAGTTCTTC. Translating gives CASYSTSGMYAEQFF.

This clonotype is deemed medium-sized (0.01 to 0.1%). V usage is TRBV5-1 and J usage is TRBJ1-1; D ambiguous. Deletions cut 7 bases from V and 2 bases from J, with 6 bases between. This CDR3 has 11 residues. Germline V gives CDR1 SGHRS, CDR2 YFSETQ. The CDR3 sequence: CASGSNTEAFF. As DNA, the CDR3 is TGCGCCAGCGGGTCAAACACTGAAGCTTTCTTT.

This clonotype was counted ten times or more. The V call is TRBV4-2, the J call TRBJ1-5; D is unclear. CDR3 length equals 13 residues. CDR1 is LGHNA and CDR2 is YNFKEQ in the germline V gene. V was trimmed by 2 bases and J by 10 bases, leaving 12 bases between them. CDR3 residues: CASSQNRAVPQHF. The CDR3 region has the DNA TGTGCCAGCAGCCAAAATAGGGCTGTCCCCCAGCATTTT.

The sample holds many counts of this clonotype. This chain uses TRBV28 with TRBJ2-5; D is ambiguous. The V end was cut by 8 bases, the J end by 5 bases, with 12 bases between. The CDR3 covers 12 residues. CDR1 and CDR2 from the germline V gene are MDHEN and SYDVKM. As DNA, the CDR3 is TGTGCCAGCTTAGATTTGTGGGAGACCCAGTACTTC. It specifies CASLDLWETQYF.

There are many counts of this clonotype. The CDR3 region is CASSQQPPARAETQYF. CDR3 bases: TGCGCCAGCAGCCAACAGCCCCCGGCGCGCGCAGAGACCCAGTACTTC. The J gene is TRBJ2-5, the V gene TRBV4-1; D is ambiguous. This CDR3 spans 16 amino acids. Trimming removed 2 bases at V and 4 bases at J, with 17 bases between. Germline values: CDR1 MGHRA, CDR2 YSYEKL.

This clonotype was detected ten times or more. The V and J genes are TRBV9 and TRBJ2-1, with D tentatively TRBD2 (7 bases). From germline, CDR1 is SGDLS and CDR2 YYNGEE. V was clipped by 3 bases and J by 3 bases, with 10 bases between them. The CDR3 runs to 14 residues. Here the CDR3 reads CASSGRGGYNEQFF. In DNA form, the CDR3 reads TGTGCCAGCAGCGGAAGGGGGGGCTACAATGAGCAGTTCTTC.

In this sample, this clonotype turned up many times. The genes are TRBV29-1 and TRBJ2-5, with D possibly being TRBD2 (5 bases). This CDR3 region has 14 residues. Germline V gene data show CDR1 as SQVTM and CDR2 as ANQGSEA. Written as DNA, the CDR3 is TGCAGGGTAGCAGAGGGCACAGCCAAAGAGACCCAGTACTTC. Its translation is CRVAEGTAKETQYF.

The gene calls are TRBV5-6 and TRBJ2-5; 9 bases are shared with TRBD2. The CDR3 consists of 18 residues. V lost 4 bases and J lost 5; bases outside the gene matches: 18. Germline-derived CDR1 and CDR2 are SGHDT and YYEEEE. The CDR3 loop is CASSPPTLAGGPRETQYF. Here the CDR3 DNA reads TGTGCCAGCAGCCCCCCGACCCTGGCGGGGGGGCCGAGGGAGACCCAGTACTTC.

The sample holds many counts of this clonotype. The chain links TRBV7-2 to TRBJ2-3; a weak D match, TRBD2 (7 bases). This CDR3 is built from 19 residues. CDR1 is SGHTA and CDR2 is FQGNSA in the germline V gene. Trimming left V 1 base short and J 4 bases short, with 24 bases between. The CDR3 is CASSLERGTPVRGSDTQYF. DNA of the CDR3: TGTGCCAGCAGCTTAGAGAGGGGGACTCCTGTGCGGGGGTCAGATACGCAGTATTTT.

The table lists this clonotype with many counts. The chain employs TRBV4-1 and TRBJ2-1; a weak D match, TRBD2 (5 bases). Deletions cut 4 bases from V and 0 bases from J, with 19 bases between. The CDR3 has 18 residues. Germline V gene lookup returns CDR1 MGHRA and CDR2 YSYEKL. The DNA of the CDR3 is TGCGCCAGCAGCCTTCAGAGGACTGGACTTGCCTCCTACAATGAGCAGTTCTTC. Its protein is CASSLQRTGLASYNEQFF.

This clonotype appeared many times. The chain is built from TRBV10-1 and TRBJ1-1, with D possibly being TRBD1 (6 bases). In germline, CDR1 is WNHNN, CDR2 SYGVQD (reference sequence). This CDR3 has 15 residues. V shed 3 bases and J shed 6 bases, with 17 bases lying between them. CDR3 sequence (DNA): TGCGCCAGCAGTGATCCGGGGGCCCGCCTTTCTGAAGCTTTCTTT. The encoded protein is CASSDPGARLSEAFF.

This clonotype was observed many times. The V call is TRBV7-9, the J call TRBJ1-2; D is possibly TRBD1 (6 bases). Trimming took off 3 bases at V and 3 bases at J, with 23 bases between the two ends. CDR1 is SEHNR, CDR2 FQNEAQ, per germline (reference sequence). This CDR3 has 18 residues. CDR3 sequence reads: CASSFQEPRGKADYGYTF. CDR3 nucleotides: TGTGCCAGCAGCTTTCAGGAACCCAGGGGTAAGGCTGACTATGGCTACACCTTC.

In this sample, this clonotype turned up many times. V gene TRBV5-1 combines with J gene TRBJ2-2; D unresolved. The V gene's germline CDR1 is SGHRS and CDR2 YFSETQ. The CDR3 is made up of 12 amino acids. V dropped 4 bases and J dropped 6 bases, with 7 bases sitting between them. The CDR3 region is CASSTRAGELFF. For the CDR3, the DNA is TGCGCCAGCAGCACCCGGGCCGGGGAGCTGTTTTTT.

The table lists this clonotype with many counts. This rearrangement joins TRBV30 to TRBJ1-2; D gene unclear. The CDR3 totals 13 residues. Germline assignment: CDR1 GTSNPN and CDR2 SVGIG (reference sequence). V was shortened by 8 bases and J by 6 bases, with 19 bases between the two germline ends. The CDR3: CATEPLVGNGYTF. The CDR3 nucleotides are TGTGCCACGGAGCCCCTAGTCGGGAATGGCTACACCTTC.

This clonotype was found many times. This chain links TRBV7-6 with TRBJ2-1; TRBD1 matches at 8 bases. The CDR3 covers 15 residues. Per the germline V gene, CDR1 is SGHVS and CDR2 is FNYEAQ. The trim removed 8 bases at V and 6 bases at J, leaving 12 bases unmatched. CDR3 nucleotides: TGTGCCAGCTATTCAGGACAGGGTAGGGTCAATGAGCAGTTCTTC. This gives the protein CASYSGQGRVNEQFF.

This clonotype came up many times. The rearrangement uses TRBV10-3 and TRBJ1-6; 11 bases line up with TRBD1. The germline gives CDR1 ENHRY, CDR2 SYGVKD. The CDR3 spans 20 residues. With 3 bases clipped from V and 0 bases from J, the junction kept 10 bases outside the gene matches. CDR3 amino acids: CAISDPPGTGGYSYNSPLHF. The CDR3 DNA reads TGTGCCATCAGTGATCCCCCCGGGACAGGGGGGTACTCCTATAATTCACCCCTCCACTTT.

The table lists this clonotype with many counts. V is TRBV2 and J is TRBJ1-1; TRBD1 matches at 7 bases. This CDR3 region has 14 residues. J was trimmed by 6 bases and V by 11 bases; bases with no gene match: 15. Germline CDR1 reads SNHLY; CDR2 reads FYNNEI. In nucleotides, the CDR3 is TGTGCCGCTAGGGAGCCAGGGGGTGGGTCTGAAGCTTTCTTT. This codes for CAAREPGGGSEAFF.

This clonotype was counted at least ten times. The chain has TRBV5-1 and TRBJ2-1; either TRBD1 or TRBD2 may supply D (5 bases each). The CDR3 runs 13 residues. Trimming stripped 4 bases from V and 6 bases from J, with 11 bases between. Looked up from germline, CDR1 is SGHRS and CDR2 is YFSETQ. The DNA of the CDR3 is TGCGCCAGCAGCAGCCTGGGACCCAATGAGCAGTTCTTC. Translated: CASSSLGPNEQFF.

This clonotype was detected ten times or more. The chain has TRBV19 and TRBJ2-1; a weak D match, TRBD2 (5 bases). V was shortened by 7 bases and J by 5 bases, with 9 bases between the two germline ends. The germline V gene has CDR1 LNHDA and CDR2 SQIVND (reference sequence). This CDR3 has 12 residues. CDR3 protein: CASTGGNNEQFF. The CDR3 DNA follows: TGTGCCAGTACTGGAGGTAACAATGAGCAGTTCTTC.

The chain has TRBV18 and TRBJ2-1; D gene uncertain. The CDR3 consists of 11 residues. The germline V and J ends were trimmed by 3 bases and 9 bases, with 6 bases remaining between them. CDR1 and CDR2 from the germline V gene are KGHSH and LQKENI. The CDR3 DNA reads TGTGCCAGCTCACCTGCGGTTGAGCAGTTCTTC. It yields the protein CASSPAVEQFF. Using reference TRBV18 and TRBJ2-1 for the parts outside the CDR3, the full variable domain is NAGVMQNPRHLVRRRGQEARLRCSPMKGHSHVYWYRQLPEEGLKFMVYLQKENIIDESGMPKERFSAEFPKEGPSILRIQQVVRGDSAAYFCASSPAVEQFFGPGTRLTVL.

This clonotype was observed many times. The chain recombines TRBV6-1 with TRBJ2-3; 14 bases match TRBD2. The V gene's germline CDR1 is MNHNS and CDR2 SASEGT. J gave up 2 bases and V 7 bases, and 11 bases lay outside the gene matches. CDR3 length: 18 residues. In DNA, the CDR3 is TGTGCCAGCACCGATACACCGGGACTAGCGGGGGTCACAGATACGCAGTATTTT. It is translated as CASTDTPGLAGVTDTQYF.

This clonotype was detected many times. The chain links TRBV29-1 to TRBJ2-7, with D perhaps TRBD1 or TRBD2 (5 bases each). CDR3 size: 15 residues. The germline gives CDR1 SQVTM, CDR2 ANQGSEA. V shed 2 bases and J shed 2 bases, with 16 bases lying between them. CDR3 bases: TGCAGCGTTGAAAGGAGGTGGGACGGTACCTACGAGCAGTACTTC. It codes for CSVERRWDGTYEQYF.